The 12 T cell receptor beta chains in this list originate from one sample, sequenced in a study of T cells after somatic rescue of genetic block. Sequencing used immunoSEQ multiplex PCR; TCRdb keeps in-frame clones, though not all of them. The sample contains tens of thousands of clones, roughly 96% of which appear only once. Input material: peripheral blood mononuclear cells (PBMCs). The receptors come from a child under two years old.

V is TRBV7-6 and J is TRBJ2-2, with 10 positions matching TRBD2. Per germline, CDR1 SGHVS and CDR2 FNYEAQ. V gave up 6 bases and J gave up 1 base; unmatched junction bases: 5. The CDR3 loop spans 16 amino acids. The CDR3 sequence: CASSRTSGVNTGELFF. The CDR3 region has the DNA TGTGCCAGCAGTCGGACTAGCGGAGTGAACACCGGGGAGCTGTTTTTT.

The count of this clone is one. V gene TRBV7-2 combines with J gene TRBJ2-2; the D is unclear. Germline lookup yields CDR1 SGHTA and CDR2 FQGNSA. Trimming took 2 bases from V and 6 from J, leaving 4 bases between them. The CDR3 runs to 12 residues. CDR3 coding DNA: TGTGCCAGCAGCTTAAGGGCCGGGGAGCTGTTTTTT. Protein sequence: CASSLRAGELFF.

V usage is TRBV7-8 and J usage is TRBJ2-1; a possible D gene is TRBD1 (6 bases). The germline V gene encodes CDR1 SGHVS and CDR2 FQNEAQ. V gave up 6 bases and J gave up 4 bases, with 10 bases separating them. CDR3 length equals 13 residues. The CDR3 DNA reads TGTGCCAGCAGGCACGACAGGTACAATGAGCAGTTCTTC. It encodes CASRHDRYNEQFF.

The chain employs TRBV6-5 and TRBJ2-7, with 9 bases identical to TRBD2. Losses at the gene ends were 2 bases for V and 6 bases for J; bases not matched to a gene: 5. The CDR3 is made up of 14 amino acids. Germline CDR1 and CDR2: MNHEY and SVGAGI. The CDR3 coding sequence is TGTGCCAGCAGTTACGGTGGCGGGAGGGCCGAGCAGTACTTC. Its protein is CASSYGGGRAEQYF.

The chain couples TRBV27 to TRBJ1-5, with D possibly being TRBD1 (5 bases). The ends were cut back, 4 bases at V and 1 base at J, with 11 bases in the middle. This CDR3 region has 15 residues. Germline V gene lookup returns CDR1 MNHEY and CDR2 SMNVEV (reference sequence). The CDR3 sequence is CASSSSGASNQPQHF. CDR3 DNA sequence: TGTGCCAGCAGTTCCAGCGGGGCGAGCAATCAGCCCCAGCATTTT.

The chain combines TRBV25-1 with TRBJ1-5, with a possible D match to TRBD1 (6 bases). V lost 5 bases to trimming and J lost 2 bases, with 13 bases between them. Germline V CDR1 and CDR2: MGHDK, SYGVNS. This CDR3 has 15 amino acids. CDR3 amino acids: CASSLAGEGNQPQHF. In DNA form, the CDR3 reads TGTGCCAGCAGTCTGGCAGGGGAAGGCAATCAGCCCCAGCATTTT.

The genes are TRBV7-9 and TRBJ2-5; tentative D call: TRBD1 (5 bases). CDR3 length: 14 residues. The V gene's germline CDR1 is SEHNR and CDR2 FQNEAQ (reference sequence). V was shortened by 1 base and J by 4 bases, with 10 bases between the two germline ends. This chain's CDR3 is CASSLVGVGETQYF. CDR3 nucleotide sequence: TGTGCCAGCAGCTTAGTAGGGGTCGGAGAGACCCAGTACTTC.

V is TRBV27 and J is TRBJ2-7; 13 bases line up with TRBD2. V shed 2 bases, J shed 3 bases, and the junction held 7 bases outside the gene matches. CDR3 size: 17 residues. Germline assignment: CDR1 MNHEY and CDR2 SMNVEV (reference sequence). The CDR3, as DNA: TGTGCCAGCAGTTTAGGCAGGGGACTAGCGGGATTCTACGAGCAGTACTTC. Translation: CASSLGRGLAGFYEQYF.

This clone was observed a single time. V usage is TRBV28 and J usage is TRBJ2-7; D is unclear. The CDR3 contains 12 residues. The germline CDR1 and CDR2 sequences are MDHEN and SYDVKM. V dropped 6 bases and J dropped 1 base, with 7 bases sitting between them. The CDR3 coding sequence is TGTGCCAGCAGGACCTCTTCCTACGAGCAGTACTTC. Translating gives CASRTSSYEQYF.

The chain joins TRBV12-5 to TRBJ2-1, with a tentative D call TRBD1 (6 bases). Trimming shortened V by 4 bases and J by 8 bases, and 12 bases separated the two germline ends. The CDR3 contains 13 residues. Germline CDR1 reads LGHNT; CDR2 reads FRNRAP. The CDR3 nucleotides read TGTGCTAGTGGTTCGTCCAGGGGTGATGAGCAGTTCTTC. Encoded protein: CASGSSRGDEQFF.

The chain uses TRBV11-2 and TRBJ2-7; TRBD2 agrees at 7 bases. Trimming removed 0 bases from V and 0 bases from J; junction bases left unmatched: 8. This CDR3 contains 17 residues. Germline loops: CDR1 SGHAT, CDR2 FQNNGV. The CDR3 DNA follows: TGTGCCAGCAGCTTAGATAAGGTAGTAGCGGGCTCCTACGAGCAGTACTTC. This gives the protein CASSLDKVVAGSYEQYF.

J is TRBJ1-3 and V is TRBV28; D is perhaps TRBD1 (5 bases). Germline V gene data show CDR1 as MDHEN and CDR2 as SYDVKM. V gave up 5 bases and J gave up 2 bases, with 10 bases separating them. This CDR3 is 14 amino acids long. The chain's CDR3 is CASSDGRAGNTIYF. CDR3 bases: TGTGCCAGCAGTGACGGCAGGGCTGGAAACACCATATATTTT.